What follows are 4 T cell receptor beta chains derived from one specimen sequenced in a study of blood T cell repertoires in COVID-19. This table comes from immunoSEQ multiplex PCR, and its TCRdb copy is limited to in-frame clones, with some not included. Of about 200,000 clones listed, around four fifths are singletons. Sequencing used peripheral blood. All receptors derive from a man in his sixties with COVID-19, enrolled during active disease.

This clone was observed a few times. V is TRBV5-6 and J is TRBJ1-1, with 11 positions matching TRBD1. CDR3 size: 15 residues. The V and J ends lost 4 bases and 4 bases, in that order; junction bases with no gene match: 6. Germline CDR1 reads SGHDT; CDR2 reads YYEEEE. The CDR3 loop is CASSGSGTGGTEAFF. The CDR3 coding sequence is TGTGCCAGCAGCGGCTCCGGGACAGGGGGCACTGAAGCTTTCTTT.

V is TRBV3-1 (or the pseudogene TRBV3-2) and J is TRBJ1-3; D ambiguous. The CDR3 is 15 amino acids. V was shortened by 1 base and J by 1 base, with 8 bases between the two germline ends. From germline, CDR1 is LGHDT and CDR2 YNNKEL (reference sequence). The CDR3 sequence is CASSQGVRSGNTIYF. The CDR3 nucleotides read TGTGCCAGCAGCCAAGGAGTCCGGTCTGGAAACACCATATATTTT.

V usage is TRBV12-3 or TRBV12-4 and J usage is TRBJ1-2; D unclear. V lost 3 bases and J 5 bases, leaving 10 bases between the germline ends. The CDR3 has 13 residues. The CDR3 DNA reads TGTGCCAGCAGTTTCGGCGGCGAGTATGGCTACACCTTC. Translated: CASSFGGEYGYTF.

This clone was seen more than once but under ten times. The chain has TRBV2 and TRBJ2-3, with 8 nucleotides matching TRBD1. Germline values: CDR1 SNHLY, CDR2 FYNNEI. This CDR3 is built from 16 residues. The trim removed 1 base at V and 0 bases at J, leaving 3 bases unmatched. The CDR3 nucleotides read TGTGCCAGCAGTGAAGGACAGGGGACTAGCACAGATACGCAGTATTTT. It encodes CASSEGQGTSTDTQYF.